This TCR beta chain is drawn from a study of early T cells in non-severe SARS-CoV-2 infection. Study context: Sequencing was performed on bulk RNA from unsorted whole blood, leaving chains unpaired. Study outcomes and limitations: VDJdb-based annotation leaned toward anti-spike CD8 responses and missed private and CD4 specificities.

Unique molecular identifiers (one per individual cDNA molecule) were attached. In TCRdb, the 5' RACE reads were re-called with MiXCR into one record per CDR3 protein. The table shows roughly 80,000 distinct CDR3 sequences, with approximately 10% occurring only once. This clonotype was detected a few times. Its target is unknown. The CDR3 sequence is 14 residues long. V gave up 5 bases and J gave up 6 bases; unmatched junction bases: 9. Germline-derived CDR1 and CDR2 are SGHVS and FNYEAQ. This clonotype was obtained from an adult who was a healthcare worker with PCR-confirmed SARS-CoV-2 infection or an uninfected control (not recorded which). The chain combines TRBV7-6 with TRBJ2-7, with 8 bases identical to TRBD1. The sequenced sample was whole blood, obtained at baseline. CDR3 in DNA: TGTGCCAGCAGCATGACAGGGGAGTTTACCGAGCAGTACTTC. It specifies CASSMTGEFTEQYF. Full variable domain (outside the CDR3, taken from reference TRBV7-6 and TRBJ2-7): GAGVSQSPRYKVTKRGQDVALRCDPISGHVSLYWYRQALGQGPEFLTYFNYEAQQDKSGLPNDRFSAERPEGSISTLTIQRTEQRDSAMYRCASSMTGEFTEQYFGPGTRLTVT.